This T cell receptor (beta chain) was sequenced during a study of blood T cell repertoires in COVID-19. Study details: Sources were T cells, B-cell-depleted T cells, or PBMCs; the material itself was cDNA or gDNA.

V lost 0 bases and J lost 10, with 20 bases in between. CDR1 and CDR2 from the germline V gene are SGHDT and YYEEEE. The CDR3 covers 17 residues. This clone came up once. One Seattle source followed patients from active infection through their disease course. As originally analysed: Researchers report that nucleated cell counts were estimated from reference gene primer amplification. Sequencing used immunoSEQ multiplex PCR; TCRdb keeps in-frame clones, though not all of them. V, J and clone size reflect that table, while D and trimming were determined from the DNA. Here the sample spans roughly 500,000 clones, 85% to 90% being singletons.

The chain carries TRBV5-6 and TRBJ1-6; possibly TRBD1 for D (6 bases). This receptor was taken from a man aged 18 to 35 with COVID-19, enrolled during active disease. Sequencing used peripheral blood. Here the CDR3 DNA reads TGTGCCAGCAGCTTGGGCCCCCAATCACAGGGCCGATCACCCCTCCACTTT. Protein: CASSLGPQSQGRSPLHF.